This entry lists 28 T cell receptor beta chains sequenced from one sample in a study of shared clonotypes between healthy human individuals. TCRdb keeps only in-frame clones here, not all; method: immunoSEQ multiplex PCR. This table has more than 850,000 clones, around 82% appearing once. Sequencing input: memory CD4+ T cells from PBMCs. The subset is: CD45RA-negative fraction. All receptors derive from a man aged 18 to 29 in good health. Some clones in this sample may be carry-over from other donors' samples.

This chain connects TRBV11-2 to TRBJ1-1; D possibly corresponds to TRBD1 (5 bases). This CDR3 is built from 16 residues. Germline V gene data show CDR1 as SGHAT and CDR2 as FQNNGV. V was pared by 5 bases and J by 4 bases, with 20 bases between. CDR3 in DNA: TGTGCCAGCAGCCCGGGGCCGTTGAGCTGGGGCACTGAAGCTTTCTTT. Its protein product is CASSPGPLSWGTEAFF.

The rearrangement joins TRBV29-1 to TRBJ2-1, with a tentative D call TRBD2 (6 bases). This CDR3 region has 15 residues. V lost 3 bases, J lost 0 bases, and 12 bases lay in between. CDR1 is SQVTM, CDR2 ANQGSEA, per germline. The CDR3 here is CSVDKRVRSYNEQFF. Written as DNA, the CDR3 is TGCAGCGTTGACAAGCGGGTCCGCTCCTACAATGAGCAGTTCTTC.

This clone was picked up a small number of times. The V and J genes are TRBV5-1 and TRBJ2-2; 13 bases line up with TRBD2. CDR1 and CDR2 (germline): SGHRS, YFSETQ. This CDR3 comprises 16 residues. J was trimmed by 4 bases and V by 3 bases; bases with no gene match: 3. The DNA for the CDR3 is TGCGCCAGCAGCTGGACTAGCGGGAGTACCACCGGGGAGCTGTTTTTT. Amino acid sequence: CASSWTSGSTTGELFF. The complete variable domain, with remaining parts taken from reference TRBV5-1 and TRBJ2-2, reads KAGVTQTPRYLIKTRGQQVTLSCSPISGHRSVSWYQQTPGQGLQFLFEYFSETQRNKGNFPGRFSGRQFSNSRSEMNVSTLELGDSALYLCASSWTSGSTTGELFFGEGSRLTVL.

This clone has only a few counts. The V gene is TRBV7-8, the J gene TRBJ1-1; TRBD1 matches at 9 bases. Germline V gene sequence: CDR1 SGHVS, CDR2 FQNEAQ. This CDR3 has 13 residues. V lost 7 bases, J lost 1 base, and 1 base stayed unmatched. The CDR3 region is CASMGQGNTEAFF. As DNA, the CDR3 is TGTGCCAGCATGGGACAGGGGAACACTGAAGCTTTCTTT.

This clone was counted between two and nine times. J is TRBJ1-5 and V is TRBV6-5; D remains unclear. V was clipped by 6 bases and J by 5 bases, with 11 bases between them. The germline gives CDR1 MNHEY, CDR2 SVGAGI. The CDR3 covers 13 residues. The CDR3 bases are TGTGCCAGCAGCCGGCGGAGGGATCAGCCCCAGCATTTT. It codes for CASSRRRDQPQHF.

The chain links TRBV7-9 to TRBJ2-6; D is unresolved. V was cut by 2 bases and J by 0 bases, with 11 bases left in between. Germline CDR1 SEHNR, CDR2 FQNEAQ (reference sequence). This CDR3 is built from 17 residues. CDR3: CASSLLTVSSGANVLTF. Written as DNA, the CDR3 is TGTGCCAGCAGCTTATTGACGGTGAGCTCTGGGGCCAACGTCCTGACTTTC.

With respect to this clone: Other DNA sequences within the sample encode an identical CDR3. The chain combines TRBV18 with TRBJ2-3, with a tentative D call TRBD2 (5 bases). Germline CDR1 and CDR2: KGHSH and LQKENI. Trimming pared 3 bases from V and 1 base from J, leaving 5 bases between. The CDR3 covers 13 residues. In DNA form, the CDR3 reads TGTGCCAGCTCACCGCGGGGCACAGATACGCAGTATTTT. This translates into CASSPRGTDTQYF.

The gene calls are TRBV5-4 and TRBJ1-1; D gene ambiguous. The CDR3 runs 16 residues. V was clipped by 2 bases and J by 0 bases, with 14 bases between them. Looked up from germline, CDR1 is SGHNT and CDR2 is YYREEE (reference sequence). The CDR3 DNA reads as TGTGCCAGCAGCTTACCCCGACCTACGATGAACACTGAAGCTTTCTTT. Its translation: CASSLPRPTMNTEAFF.

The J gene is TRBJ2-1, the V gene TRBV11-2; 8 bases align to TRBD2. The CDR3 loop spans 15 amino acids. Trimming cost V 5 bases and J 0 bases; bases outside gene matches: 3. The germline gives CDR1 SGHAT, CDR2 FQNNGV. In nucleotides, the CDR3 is TGTGCCAGCAGCCCCAGCGGGAGCTCCTACAATGAGCAGTTCTTC. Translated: CASSPSGSSYNEQFF.

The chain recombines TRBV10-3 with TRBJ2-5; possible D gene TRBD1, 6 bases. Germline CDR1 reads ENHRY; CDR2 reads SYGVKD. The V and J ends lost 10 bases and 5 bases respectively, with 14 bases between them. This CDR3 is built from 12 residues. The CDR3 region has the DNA TGTGCCACCTCGGGACAAGCCGAGACCCAGTACTTC. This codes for CATSGQAETQYF.

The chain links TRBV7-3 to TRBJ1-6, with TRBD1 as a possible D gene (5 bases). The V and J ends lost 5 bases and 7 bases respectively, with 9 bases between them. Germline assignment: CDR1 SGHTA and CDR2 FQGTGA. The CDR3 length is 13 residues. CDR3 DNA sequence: TGTGCCAGCAGCGTGGGGGGGAATTCACCCCTCCACTTT. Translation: CASSVGGNSPLHF.

CDR3 region: CASSLNPGHGMNEQYF. The CDR3, as DNA: TGCGCCAGCAGCTTGAACCCGGGACACGGTATGAACGAGCAGTACTTC. This chain connects TRBV5-1 to TRBJ2-7, with TRBD1 as a possible D gene (6 bases). The CDR3 contains 16 residues. Trimming shortened V by 1 base and J by 5 bases, and 19 bases separated the two germline ends. CDR1 is SGHRS, CDR2 YFSETQ, per germline.

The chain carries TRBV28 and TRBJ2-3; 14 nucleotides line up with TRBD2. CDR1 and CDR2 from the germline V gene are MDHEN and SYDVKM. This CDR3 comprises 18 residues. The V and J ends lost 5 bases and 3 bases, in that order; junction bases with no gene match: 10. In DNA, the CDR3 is TGTGCCAGCAGTACCCCGGGACTAGCGGGAGATGGGACAGATACGCAGTATTTT. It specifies CASSTPGLAGDGTDTQYF.

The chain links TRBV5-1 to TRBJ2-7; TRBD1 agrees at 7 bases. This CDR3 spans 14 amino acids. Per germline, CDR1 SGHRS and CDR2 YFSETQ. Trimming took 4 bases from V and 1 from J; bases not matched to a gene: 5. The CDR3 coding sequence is TGCGCCAGCAGCGACCCAGGGGGTTCCTACGAGCAGTACTTC. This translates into CASSDPGGSYEQYF.

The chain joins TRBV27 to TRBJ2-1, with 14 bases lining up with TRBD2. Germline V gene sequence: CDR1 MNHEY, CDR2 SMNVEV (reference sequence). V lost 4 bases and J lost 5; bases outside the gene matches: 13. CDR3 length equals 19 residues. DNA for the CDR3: TGTGCCAGCAGTTCGAAAACCAATAAGGGACTAGCGGGAGACAATGAGCAGTTCTTC. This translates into CASSSKTNKGLAGDNEQFF.

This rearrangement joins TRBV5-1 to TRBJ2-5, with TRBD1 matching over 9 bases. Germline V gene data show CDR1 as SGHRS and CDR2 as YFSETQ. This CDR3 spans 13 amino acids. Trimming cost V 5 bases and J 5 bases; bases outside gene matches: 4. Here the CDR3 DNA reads TGCGCCAGCAGGCCGGACAGGGGTGAGACCCAGTACTTC. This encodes CASRPDRGETQYF.

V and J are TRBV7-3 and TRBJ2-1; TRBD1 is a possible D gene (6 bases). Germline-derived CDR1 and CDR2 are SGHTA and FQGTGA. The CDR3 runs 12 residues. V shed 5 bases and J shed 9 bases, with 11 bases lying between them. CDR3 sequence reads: CASSPGASEQFF. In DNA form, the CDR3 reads TGTGCCAGCAGCCCAGGGGCGTCTGAGCAGTTCTTC.

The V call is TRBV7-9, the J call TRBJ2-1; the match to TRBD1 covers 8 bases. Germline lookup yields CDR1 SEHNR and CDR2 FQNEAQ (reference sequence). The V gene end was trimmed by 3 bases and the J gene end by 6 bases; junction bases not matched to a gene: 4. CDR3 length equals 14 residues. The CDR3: CASSFIQGVNEQFF. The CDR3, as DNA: TGTGCCAGCAGCTTCATACAGGGGGTCAATGAGCAGTTCTTC.

CDR3 residues: CASSLGPSPTDTQYF. CDR3 sequence (DNA): TGCGCCAGCAGCTTGGGTCCCAGCCCCACAGATACGCAGTATTTT. The chain links TRBV5-1 to TRBJ2-3; unclear D gene. CDR1 SGHRS and CDR2 YFSETQ come from the germline V gene. Trimming took 0 bases from V and 2 from J, leaving 10 bases between them. This CDR3 is 15 amino acids long.

CDR3 DNA: TGCAGCGTTGAACAGGTATATGGCTACACCTTC. It is translated as CSVEQVYGYTF. V usage is TRBV29-1 and J usage is TRBJ1-2; D uncertain. Trimming took off 2 bases at V and 5 bases at J, with 6 bases between the two ends. The CDR3 is 11 residues long. Germline CDR1 reads SQVTM; CDR2 reads ANQGSEA.

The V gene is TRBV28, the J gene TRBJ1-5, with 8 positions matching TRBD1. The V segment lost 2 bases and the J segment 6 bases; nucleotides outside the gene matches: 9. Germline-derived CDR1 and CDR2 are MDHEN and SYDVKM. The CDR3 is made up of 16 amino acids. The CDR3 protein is CASSLVGRQGAQPQHF. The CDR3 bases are TGTGCCAGCAGTTTAGTGGGGCGGCAGGGGGCTCAGCCCCAGCATTTT.

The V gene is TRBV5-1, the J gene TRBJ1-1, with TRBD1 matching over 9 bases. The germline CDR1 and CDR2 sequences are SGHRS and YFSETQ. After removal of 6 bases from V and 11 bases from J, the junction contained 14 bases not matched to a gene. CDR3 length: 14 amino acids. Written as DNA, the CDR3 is TGCGCCAGCACTGCCTCCGGGACAGGGTTGGACGCTTTCTTT. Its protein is CASTASGTGLDAFF.

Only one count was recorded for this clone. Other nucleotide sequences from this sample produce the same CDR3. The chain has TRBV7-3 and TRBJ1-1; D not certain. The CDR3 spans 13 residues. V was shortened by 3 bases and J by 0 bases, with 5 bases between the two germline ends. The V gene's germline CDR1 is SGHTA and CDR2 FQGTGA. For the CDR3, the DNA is TGTGCCAGCAGCTTGAGAATGAACACTGAAGCTTTCTTT. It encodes CASSLRMNTEAFF.

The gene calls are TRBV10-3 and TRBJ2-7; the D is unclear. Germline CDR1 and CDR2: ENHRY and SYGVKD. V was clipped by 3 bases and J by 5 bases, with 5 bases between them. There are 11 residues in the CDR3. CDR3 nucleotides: TGTGCCATCAGTGATTTGCACGAGCAGTACTTC. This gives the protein CAISDLHEQYF.

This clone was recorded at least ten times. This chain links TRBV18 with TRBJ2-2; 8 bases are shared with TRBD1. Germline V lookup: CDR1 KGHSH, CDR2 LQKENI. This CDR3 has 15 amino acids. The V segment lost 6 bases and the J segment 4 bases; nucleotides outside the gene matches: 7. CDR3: CASSLGQDFTGELFF. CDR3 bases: TGTGCCAGCTCCTTGGGACAGGACTTCACCGGGGAGCTGTTTTTT.

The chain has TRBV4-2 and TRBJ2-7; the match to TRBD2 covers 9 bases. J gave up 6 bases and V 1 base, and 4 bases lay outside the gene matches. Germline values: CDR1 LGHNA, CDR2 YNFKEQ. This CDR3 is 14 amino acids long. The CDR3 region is CASSQGRGGVEQYF. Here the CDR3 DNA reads TGTGCCAGCAGCCAAGGGCGGGGGGGTGTCGAGCAGTACTTC.

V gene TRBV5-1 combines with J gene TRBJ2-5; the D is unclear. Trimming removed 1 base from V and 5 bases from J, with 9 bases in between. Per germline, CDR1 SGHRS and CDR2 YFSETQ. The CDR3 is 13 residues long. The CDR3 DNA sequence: TGCGCCAGCAGCTTGTTAATCGGGGAGACCCAGTACTTC. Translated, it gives CASSLLIGETQYF.

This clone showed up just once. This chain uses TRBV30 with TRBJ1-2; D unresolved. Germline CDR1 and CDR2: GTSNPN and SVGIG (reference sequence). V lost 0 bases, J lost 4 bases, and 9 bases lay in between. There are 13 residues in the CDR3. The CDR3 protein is CAWSVPGSYGYTF. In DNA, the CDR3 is TGTGCCTGGAGTGTTCCTGGGAGCTATGGCTACACCTTC.